Included here is one TCR beta chain sequence, with context. The antigen it recognizes is unknown. No quality values exist for individual bases; no much larger clone is one base distant. Genomic DNA served as template for TCR beta VDJ combination and CDR3 sequence profiling. An Illumina HiSeq 2000 was used for TCR repertoire sequencing. Under the source paper's analysis protocol: TRBV/TRBJ rearrangement plots, CDR3 size and DJ length profiles, and Simpson's diversity index were used to evaluate the repertoires. The most abundant DNA sequence in the deep sequencing data was defined as the immunodominant clone. CDR3 amino acid sequences were checked for sharing between subjects and were compared against published repertoires and the VDJdb database. TCRdb cleaned the public reads at Q25 with fastp, built clones with MiXCR and kept in-frame beta chains. Each CDR3 protein gets just one entry, which takes the most common genes and DNA from the rows behind it. In this record, the V and J calls reflect TCRdb's handling and not the investigators' own analysis. This sample gives approximately 150,000 distinct CDR3 sequences in total; 71% of them show up just once. The top ten clones comprise about 50% of the sample.

Patients chosen for sequencing had shown expansion of CD8+CD57+ cells by flow cytometry. Severe acquired aplastic anemia was diagnosed in all patients according to International Study of Aplastic Anemia and Agranulocytosis and Camitta criteria. At the time blood was sampled, none of the patients had received any therapy. In this study, sorted CD4+ and CD8+ T cells from the blood of healthy subjects and of severe aplastic anemia patients had their TCR repertoires deep-sequenced. Patients were enrolled in the USA under clinicaltrials.gov protocols 00001620, 01623167, 00001397, 00071045, 00081523 and 00961064. Ficoll-Paque density gradient centrifugation was used to isolate peripheral blood mononuclear cells. Before DNA was extracted, CD4+ and CD8+ T cells were sorted using either FACS or magnetic beads. This sample was included in a study of CD8+CD57+ T cells in acquired aplastic anemia (dated by TCRdb to the late 2010s). For the wider study: Extracted DNA from sorted CD4+ and CD8+ cells averaged around 3.4 ug, ranging from roughly 0.19 to 27.4 ug. A CD8+CD57+ expansion meant a frequency higher than the mean frequency seen in healthy subjects. Paper-wide results and their limitations: No significant difference in CD8+ Simpson's diversity was found between patients and healthy controls (P=0.060). Twenty-nine CD8+ CDR3 sequences were found to be shared between patients and controls, but these sequences appeared to be highly expressed in patients and within the immunodominant clones of the patients.

Trimming at the junction amounts to 1 base on V and 7 bases on J, and the germline ends lie 11 bases apart. The germline V gene yields SGHNT for CDR1 and YENEEA for CDR2. The CDR3 holds 13 amino acids from the cysteine to the phenylalanine. The kept DNA is CDR3 alone, 39 bases in frame from the first base. The V and J genes are TRBV11-3 and TRBJ2-7; the D gene is perhaps TRBD2, on 6 matching bases. The sequence came from a human donor with aplastic anemia. The sequencing input was sorted CD4+, CD8+, or CD8+CD57+ T cells (not recorded which) from PBMCs. This receptor carries the CDR3 CASSLVAGREQYF. At the DNA level, the sequence is TGTGCCAGCAGCTTAGTCGCAGGGAGGGAGCAGTACTTC.